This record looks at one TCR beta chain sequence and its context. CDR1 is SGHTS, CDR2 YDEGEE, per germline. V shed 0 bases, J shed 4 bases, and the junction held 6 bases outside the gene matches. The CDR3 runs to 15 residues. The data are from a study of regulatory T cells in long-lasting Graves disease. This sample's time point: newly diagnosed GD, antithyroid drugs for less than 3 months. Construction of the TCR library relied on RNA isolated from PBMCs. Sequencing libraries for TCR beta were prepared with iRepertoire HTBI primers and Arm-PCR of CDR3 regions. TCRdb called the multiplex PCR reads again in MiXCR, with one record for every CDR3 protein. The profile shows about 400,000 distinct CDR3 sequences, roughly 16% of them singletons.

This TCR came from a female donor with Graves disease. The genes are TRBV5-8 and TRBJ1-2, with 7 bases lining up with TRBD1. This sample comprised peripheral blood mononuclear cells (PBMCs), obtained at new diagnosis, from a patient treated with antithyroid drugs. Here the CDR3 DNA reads TGTGCCAGCAGCTTGGCCGACAGGGTGGGCTATGGCTACACCTTC. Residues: CASSLADRVGYGYTF.